The rows below give T cell receptor beta chains drawn from one sample of a study of vaccination and CD4 T cells after COVID-19. These receptors have no known antigen. TCRdb passed the PCR reads through MiXCR, listing each CDR3 protein once. The sample includes 8,400 or so distinct CDR3 sequences, around 60% of them seen just once. Sequencing used CD4+ T cells from blood, cultured in vitro. All receptors come from a human donor who had recovered from COVID-19. Both conserved end residues are part of each CDR3. The D gene is left open where the match is weak. The size field is filled for only some rows; it gives once, few, many or a size class.

V gene	D gene	J gene	clone size	CDR3 protein	CDR3 DNA
TRBV20-1	NA	TRBJ1-1	NA	CSARDQGRGTEAFF	TGCAGTGCTAGAGATCAGGGGCGGGGCACTGAAGCTTTCTTT
TRBV6-1	NA	TRBJ1-1	few	CASSEGKGPVNTEAFF	TGTGCCAGCAGTGAAGGTAAAGGGCCCGTGAACACTGAAGCTTTCTTT
TRBV6-1	NA	TRBJ2-1	NA	CASSTRQVSYNEQFF	TGTGCCAGCAGTACCCGACAGGTCTCCTACAATGAGCAGTTCTTC
TRBV7-7	TRBD2	TRBJ2-5	NA	CASSLLGGGAETQYF	TGTGCTAGCAGCTTACTGGGCGGGGGGGCAGAGACCCAGTACTTC
TRBV6-5	TRBD2	TRBJ2-2	NA	CASSYPRGAGELFF	TGTGCCAGCAGTTACCCCCGGGGGGCCGGGGAGCTGTTTTTT
TRBV20-1	NA	TRBJ1-4	NA	CSVLVPTNEKLFF	TGCAGTGTCCTGGTCCCAACTAATGAAAAACTGTTTTTT
TRBV20-1	NA	TRBJ2-5	NA	CSAISTGNQETQYF	TGCAGTGCTATAAGTACGGGTAACCAAGAGACCCAGTACTTC
TRBV20-1	TRBD1	TRBJ1-1	NA	CSARSGQAIENTEAFF	TGCAGTGCTAGGTCGGGACAGGCCATCGAGAACACTGAAGCTTTCTTT
TRBV11-3	NA	TRBJ1-6	NA	CASSHGNSPLHF	TGTGCCAGCAGCCATGGAAATTCACCCCTCCACTTT
TRBV20-1	NA	TRBJ2-3	NA	CSARDLASIAQYF	TGCAGTGCTAGAGATTTGGCCTCTATCGCGCAGTATTTT
TRBV20-1	NA	TRBJ2-2	few	CSAREGTTGELFF	TGCAGTGCTAGAGAGGGGACCACCGGGGAGCTGTTTTTT
TRBV29-1	NA	TRBJ2-2	NA	CSVERGGELFF	TGCAGCGTTGAAAGAGGCGGGGAGCTGTTTTTT
TRBV12-3/TRBV12-4	NA	TRBJ1-5	NA	CASNRAEQPQHF	TGTGCCAGCAACAGGGCCGAACAGCCCCAGCATTTT
TRBV6-5	NA	TRBJ1-6	NA	CASSSPGLGNSPLHF	TGTGCCAGCAGTTCTCCGGGCCTGGGAAATTCACCCCTCCACTTT
TRBV28	NA	TRBJ1-5	NA	CASSASPRDNPRPHF	TGTGCCAGCAGTGCCTCACCCCGCGACAATCCCCGGCCGCATTTT
TRBV24-1	NA	TRBJ1-2	NA	CAPESRGYTF	TGTGCCCCCGAGTCCCGTGGCTACACCTTC
TRBV24-1	TRBD1	TRBJ2-5	NA	CATSDLGTGRQETQYF	TGTGCCACCAGTGATTTGGGGACAGGGCGACAAGAGACCCAGTACTTC
TRBV2	TRBD1	TRBJ1-6	once	CASSPQGNSPLHF	TGTGCCAGCAGTCCACAGGGGAATTCACCCCTCCACTTT
TRBV5-4	TRBD2	TRBJ2-1	NA	CASSLVVPGGSNEQFF	TGTGCCAGCAGCTTGGTGGTACCCGGGGGGAGCAATGAGCAGTTCTTC
TRBV6-2/TRBV6-3	TRBD1	TRBJ2-7	few	CASSYAQGAYEQYF	TGTGCCAGCAGTTACGCGCAGGGGGCCTACGAGCAGTACTTC
TRBV15	TRBD2	TRBJ2-6	few	CATAAGEGSGANVLTF	TGTGCCACCGCCGCCGGGGAGGGATCTGGGGCCAACGTCCTGACTTTC
TRBV6-5	NA	TRBJ1-4	NA	CASSSYREFNEKLFF	TGTGCCAGCAGTTCCTACAGGGAGTTCAATGAAAAACTGTTTTTT
TRBV12-3/TRBV12-4	NA	TRBJ1-6	NA	CASTRQDGSNSPLHF	TGTGCCAGCACCAGGCAGGATGGGTCGAATTCACCCCTCCACTTT
TRBV25-1	NA	TRBJ1-2	once	CASSGGGLGYGYTF	TGTGCCAGCAGTGGGGGGGGTTTGGGCTATGGCTACACCTTC
TRBV10-2	NA	TRBJ2-3	NA	CASSGTGRTVTQYF	TGCGCCAGCAGTGGTACCGGTCGCACAGTTACGCAGTATTTT
TRBV7-2	NA	TRBJ1-1	NA	CASSSLKPHTEAFF	TGTGCCAGCAGCTCCTTGAAACCGCACACTGAAGCTTTCTTT
TRBV5-1	TRBD2	TRBJ2-1	once	CASNSGGTYNEQFF	TGCGCCAGCAATAGCGGGGGGACCTACAATGAGCAGTTCTTC
TRBV6-1	TRBD1	TRBJ1-2	few	CASSESGQGAGGYTF	TGTGCCAGCAGTGAATCGGGACAGGGGGCTGGGGGCTACACCTTC
TRBV28	TRBD1	TRBJ2-3	NA	CASSQWGQGTDTQYF	TGTGCCAGCAGCCAATGGGGACAGGGGACAGATACGCAGTATTTT
TRBV7-8	TRBD1	TRBJ2-7	NA	CASSSPGTGVSEQYF	TGTGCCAGCAGTTCCCCCGGGACAGGGGTGAGTGAGCAGTACTTC
TRBV20-1	TRBD1	TRBJ1-4	large	CSARRGQGDEKLFF	TGCAGTGCTAGGCGGGGACAGGGGGACGAAAAACTGTTTTTT
TRBV20-1	NA	TRBJ2-5	NA	CSARSKETQYF	TGCAGTGCTAGGTCCAAGGAGACCCAGTACTTC
TRBV6-4	NA	TRBJ2-3	NA	CASRAGTHSTDTQYF	TGTGCCAGCAGAGCCGGGACTCATAGCACAGATACGCAGTATTTT
TRBV30	TRBD1	TRBJ1-2	once	CAWTRGLGGYTF	TGTGCCTGGACGAGGGGGCTAGGGGGCTACACCTTC
TRBV20-1	NA	TRBJ2-5	NA	CSASEHRVETQYF	TGCAGTGCTAGCGAGCACAGGGTCGAGACCCAGTACTTC
TRBV4-3	NA	TRBJ2-1	large	CASSQTSNEQFF	TGCGCCAGCAGCCAAACCAGTAATGAGCAGTTCTTC
TRBV7-2	TRBD1	TRBJ2-7	NA	CASSTWTGDPYEQYF	TGTGCCAGCAGCACGTGGACAGGGGACCCCTACGAGCAGTACTTC
TRBV6-1	TRBD2	TRBJ2-7	NA	CASNRLAGEGEQYF	TGTGCCAGCAACCGACTAGCGGGAGAAGGCGAGCAGTACTTC
TRBV20-1	NA	TRBJ1-2	NA	CSVEGRFNNYGYTF	TGCAGTGTGGAGGGCAGGTTTAATAACTATGGCTACACCTTC
TRBV15	NA	TRBJ1-6	NA	CATSRLDTYNSSLHF	TGTGCCACCAGCAGACTGGACACTTATAATTCATCCCTCCACTTT
TRBV7-2	NA	TRBJ1-2	few	CASSTNRASYTF	TGTGCCAGCAGCACGAACAGGGCTAGCTACACCTTC
TRBV2	TRBD1	TRBJ2-3	NA	CASSEDRGWLDTQYF	TGTGCCAGCAGTGAAGACAGGGGGTGGTTAGATACGCAGTATTTT
TRBV10-3	NA	TRBJ2-3	few	CAITPDSYTDTQYF	TGTGCCATCACCCCGGACTCCTACACAGATACGCAGTATTTT
TRBV27	NA	TRBJ2-3	NA	CASSLSKATDTQYF	TGTGCCAGCAGTTTATCGAAGGCCACAGATACGCAGTATTTT